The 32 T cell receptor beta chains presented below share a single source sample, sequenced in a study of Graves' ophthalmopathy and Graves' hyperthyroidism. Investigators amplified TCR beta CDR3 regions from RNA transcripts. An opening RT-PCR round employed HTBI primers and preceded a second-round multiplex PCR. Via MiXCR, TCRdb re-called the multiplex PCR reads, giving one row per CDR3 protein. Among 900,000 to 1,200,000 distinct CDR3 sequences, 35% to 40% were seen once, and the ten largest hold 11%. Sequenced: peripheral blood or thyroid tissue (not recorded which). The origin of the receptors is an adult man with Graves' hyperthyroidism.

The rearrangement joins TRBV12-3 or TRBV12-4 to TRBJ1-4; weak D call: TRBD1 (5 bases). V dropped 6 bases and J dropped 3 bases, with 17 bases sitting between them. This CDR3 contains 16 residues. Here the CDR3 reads CASRHRMSSANEKLFF. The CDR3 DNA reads TGTGCCAGCAGACACAGGATGAGTTCGGCTAATGAAAAACTGTTTTTT.

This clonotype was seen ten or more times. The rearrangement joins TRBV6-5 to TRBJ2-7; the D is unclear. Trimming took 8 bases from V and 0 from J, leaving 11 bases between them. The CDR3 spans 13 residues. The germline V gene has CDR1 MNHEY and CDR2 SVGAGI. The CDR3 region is CASAGGSSYEQYF. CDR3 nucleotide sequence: TGTGCCAGCGCCGGCGGCAGCTCCTACGAGCAGTACTTC.

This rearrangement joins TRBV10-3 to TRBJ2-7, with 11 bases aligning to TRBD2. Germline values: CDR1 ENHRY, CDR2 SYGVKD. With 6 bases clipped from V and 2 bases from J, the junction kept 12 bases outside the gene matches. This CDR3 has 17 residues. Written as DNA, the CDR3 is TGTGCCATCAGGGCAGGGGCTCTACTAGCGGGAGCCTACGAGCAGTACTTC. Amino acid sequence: CAIRAGALLAGAYEQYF.

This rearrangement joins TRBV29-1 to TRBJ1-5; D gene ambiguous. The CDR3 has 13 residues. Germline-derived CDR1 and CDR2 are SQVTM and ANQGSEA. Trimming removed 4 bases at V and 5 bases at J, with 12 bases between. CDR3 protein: CSVGGGYDQPQHF. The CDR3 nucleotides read TGCAGCGTTGGGGGTGGATATGATCAGCCCCAGCATTTT.

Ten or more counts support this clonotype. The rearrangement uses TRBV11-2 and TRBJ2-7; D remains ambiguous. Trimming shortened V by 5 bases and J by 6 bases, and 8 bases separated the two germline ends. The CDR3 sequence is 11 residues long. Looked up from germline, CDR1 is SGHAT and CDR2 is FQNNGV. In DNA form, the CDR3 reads TGTGCCAGCAGCGGGTCTGTCGAGCAGTACTTC. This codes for CASSGSVEQYF.

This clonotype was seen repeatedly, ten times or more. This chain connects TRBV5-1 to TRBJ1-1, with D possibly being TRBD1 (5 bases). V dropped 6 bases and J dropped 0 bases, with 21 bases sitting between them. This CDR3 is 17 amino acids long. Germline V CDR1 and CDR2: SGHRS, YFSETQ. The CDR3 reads CASNLIDAGPVNTEAFF. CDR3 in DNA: TGCGCCAGCAACCTGATAGACGCGGGGCCCGTGAACACTGAAGCTTTCTTT.

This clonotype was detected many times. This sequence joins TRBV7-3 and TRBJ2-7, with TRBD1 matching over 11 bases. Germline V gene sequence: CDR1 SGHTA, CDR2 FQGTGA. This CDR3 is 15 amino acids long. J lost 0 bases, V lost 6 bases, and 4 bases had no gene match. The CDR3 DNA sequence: TGTGCCAGCAGAGAGGGACAGGGGGTCTCCTACGAGCAGTACTTC. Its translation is CASREGQGVSYEQYF.

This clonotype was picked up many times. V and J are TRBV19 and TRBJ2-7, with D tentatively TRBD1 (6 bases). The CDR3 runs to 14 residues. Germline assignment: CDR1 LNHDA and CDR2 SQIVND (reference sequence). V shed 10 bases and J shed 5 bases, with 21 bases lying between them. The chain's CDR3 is CATSRTAQGNEQYF. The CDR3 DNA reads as TGTGCCACCTCCCGGACAGCCCAAGGTAACGAGCAGTACTTC. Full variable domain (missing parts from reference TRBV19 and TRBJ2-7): DGGITQSPKYLFRKEGQNVTLSCEQNLNHDAMYWYRQDPGQGLRLIYYSQIVNDFQKGDIAEGYSVSREKKESFPLTVTSAQKNPTAFYLCATSRTAQGNEQYFGPGTRLTVT.

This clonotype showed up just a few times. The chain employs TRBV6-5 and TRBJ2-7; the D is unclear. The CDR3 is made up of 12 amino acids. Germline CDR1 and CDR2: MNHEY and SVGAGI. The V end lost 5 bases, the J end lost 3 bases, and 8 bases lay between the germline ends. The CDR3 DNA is TGTGCCAGCAGTCGAATAATCTACGAGCAGTACTTC. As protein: CASSRIIYEQYF.

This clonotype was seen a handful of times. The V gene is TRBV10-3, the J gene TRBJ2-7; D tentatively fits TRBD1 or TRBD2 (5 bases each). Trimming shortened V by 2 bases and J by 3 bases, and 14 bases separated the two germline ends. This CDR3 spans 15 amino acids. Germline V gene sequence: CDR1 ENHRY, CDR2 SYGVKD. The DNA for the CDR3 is TGTGCCATCAGTGAGAAGGGACCCCAAAGCTACGAGCAGTACTTC. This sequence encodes CAISEKGPQSYEQYF.

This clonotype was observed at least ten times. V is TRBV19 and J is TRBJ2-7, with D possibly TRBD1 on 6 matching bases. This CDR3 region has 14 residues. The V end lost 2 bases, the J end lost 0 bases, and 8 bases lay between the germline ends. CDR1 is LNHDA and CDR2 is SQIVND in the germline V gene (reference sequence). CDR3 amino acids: CASSITDSSYEQYF. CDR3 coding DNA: TGTGCCAGTAGTATAACGGACAGCTCCTACGAGCAGTACTTC.

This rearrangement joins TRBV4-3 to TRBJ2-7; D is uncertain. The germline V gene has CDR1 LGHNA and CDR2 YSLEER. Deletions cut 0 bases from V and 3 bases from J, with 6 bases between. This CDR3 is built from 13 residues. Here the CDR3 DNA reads TGCGCCAGCAGCCAAGAGAACAACTACGAGCAGTACTTC. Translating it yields CASSQENNYEQYF.

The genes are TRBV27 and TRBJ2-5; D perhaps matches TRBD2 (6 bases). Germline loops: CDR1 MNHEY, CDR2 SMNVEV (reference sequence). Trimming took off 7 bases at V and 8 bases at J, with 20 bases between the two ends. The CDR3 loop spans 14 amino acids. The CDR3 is CASNSASETGTQYF. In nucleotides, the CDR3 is TGTGCCAGCAACTCCGCTAGCGAAACCGGTACCCAGTACTTC.

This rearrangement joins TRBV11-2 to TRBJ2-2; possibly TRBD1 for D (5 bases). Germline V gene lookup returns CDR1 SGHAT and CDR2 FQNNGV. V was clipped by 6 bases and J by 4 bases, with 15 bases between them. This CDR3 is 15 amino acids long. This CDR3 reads CASSWGLLSTGELFF. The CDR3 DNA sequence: TGTGCCAGCAGTTGGGGCCTTCTTAGCACCGGGGAGCTGTTTTTT.

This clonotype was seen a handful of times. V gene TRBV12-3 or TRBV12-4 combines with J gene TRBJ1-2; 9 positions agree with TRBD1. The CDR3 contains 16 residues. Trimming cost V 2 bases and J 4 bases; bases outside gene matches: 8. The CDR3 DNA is TGTGCCAGCAGTTTAAGTGGGACAGGGTATGCCTATGGCTACACCTTC. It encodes CASSLSGTGYAYGYTF.

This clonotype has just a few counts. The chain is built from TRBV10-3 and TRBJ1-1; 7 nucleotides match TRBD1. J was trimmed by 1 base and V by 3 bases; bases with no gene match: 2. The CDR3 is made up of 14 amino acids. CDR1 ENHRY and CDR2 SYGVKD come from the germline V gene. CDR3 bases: TGTGCCATCAGTGATGGGACAGAGAACACTGAAGCTTTCTTT. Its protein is CAISDGTENTEAFF.

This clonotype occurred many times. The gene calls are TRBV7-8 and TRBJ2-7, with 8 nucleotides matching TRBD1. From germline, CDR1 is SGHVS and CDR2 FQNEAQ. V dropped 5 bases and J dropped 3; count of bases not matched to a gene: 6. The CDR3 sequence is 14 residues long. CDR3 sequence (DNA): TGTGCCAGCAGCGTCCCGGGACAGGACTACGAGCAGTACTTC. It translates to CASSVPGQDYEQYF.

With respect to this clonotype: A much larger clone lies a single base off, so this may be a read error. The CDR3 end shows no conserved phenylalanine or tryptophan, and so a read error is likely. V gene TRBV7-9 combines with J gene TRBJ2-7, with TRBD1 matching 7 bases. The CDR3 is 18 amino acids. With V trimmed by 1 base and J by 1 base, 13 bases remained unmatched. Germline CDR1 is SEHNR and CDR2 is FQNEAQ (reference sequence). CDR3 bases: TGTGCCAGCAGCTTAGTTGGGACAGCTCAAAGGTTATCCTACGAGCAGTACCTC. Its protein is CASSLVGTAQRLSYEQYL.

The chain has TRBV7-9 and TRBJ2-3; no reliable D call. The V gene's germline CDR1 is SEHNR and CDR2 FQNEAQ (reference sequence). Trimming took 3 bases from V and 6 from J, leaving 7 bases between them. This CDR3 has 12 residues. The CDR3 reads CASSFTLDTQYF. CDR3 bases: TGTGCCAGCAGCTTCACCCTTGATACGCAGTATTTT. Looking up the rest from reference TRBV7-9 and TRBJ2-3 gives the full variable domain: DTGVSQNPRHKITKRGQNVTFRCDPISEHNRLYWYRQTLGQGPEFLTYFQNEAQLEKSRLLSDRFSAERPKGSFSTLEIQRTEQGDSAMYLCASSFTLDTQYFGPGTRLTVL.

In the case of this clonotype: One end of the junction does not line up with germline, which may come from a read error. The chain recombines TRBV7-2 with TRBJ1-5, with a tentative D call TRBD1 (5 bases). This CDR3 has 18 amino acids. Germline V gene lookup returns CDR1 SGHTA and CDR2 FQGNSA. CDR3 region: CASNLILAVGRGDQPQHF. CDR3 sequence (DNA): TGTGCCAGCAACTTAATTCTCGCGGTAGGGCGGGGGGATCAGCCCCAGCATTTT.

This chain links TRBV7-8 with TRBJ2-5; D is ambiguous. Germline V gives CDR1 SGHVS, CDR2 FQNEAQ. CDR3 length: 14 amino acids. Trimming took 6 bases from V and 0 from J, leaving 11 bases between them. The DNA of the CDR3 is TGTGCCAGCAGTCCTACAGAGAACCAAGAGACCCAGTACTTC. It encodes CASSPTENQETQYF. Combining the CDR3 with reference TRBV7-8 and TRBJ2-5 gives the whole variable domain GAGVSQSPRYKVAKRGQDVALRCDPISGHVSLFWYQQALGQGPEFLTYFQNEAQLDKSGLPSDRFFAERPEGSVSTLKIQRTQQEDSAVYLCASSPTENQETQYFGPGTRLLVL.

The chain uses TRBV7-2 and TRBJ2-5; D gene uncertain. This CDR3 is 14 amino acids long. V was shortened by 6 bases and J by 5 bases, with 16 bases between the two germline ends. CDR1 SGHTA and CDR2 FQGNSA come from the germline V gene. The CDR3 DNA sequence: TGTGCCAGCAGGCAAGATTTTGTCCGGGAGACCCAGTACTTC. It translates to CASRQDFVRETQYF.

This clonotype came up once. The CDR3 sequence: CSVRLAGGQETQYF. DNA for the CDR3: TGCAGTGTGCGGCTAGCGGGGGGGCAAGAGACCCAGTACTTC. The chain combines TRBV20-1 with TRBJ2-5; 12 bases match TRBD2. Losses at the gene ends were 7 bases for V and 2 bases for J; bases not matched to a gene: 5. This CDR3 has 14 residues. Germline assignment: CDR1 DFQATT and CDR2 SNEGSKA (reference sequence).

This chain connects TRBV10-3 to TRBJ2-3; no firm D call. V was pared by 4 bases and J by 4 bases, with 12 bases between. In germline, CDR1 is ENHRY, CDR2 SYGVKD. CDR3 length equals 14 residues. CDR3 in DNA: TGTGCCATCAGTGGAGGAGCACGCCCAGATACGCAGTATTTT. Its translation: CAISGGARPDTQYF.

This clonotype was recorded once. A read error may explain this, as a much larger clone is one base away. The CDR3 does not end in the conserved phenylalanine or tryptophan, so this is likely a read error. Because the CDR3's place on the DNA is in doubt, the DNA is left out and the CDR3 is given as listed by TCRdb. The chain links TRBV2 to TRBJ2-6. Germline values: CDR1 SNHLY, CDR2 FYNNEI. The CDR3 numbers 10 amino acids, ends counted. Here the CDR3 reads CASSETFLYL.

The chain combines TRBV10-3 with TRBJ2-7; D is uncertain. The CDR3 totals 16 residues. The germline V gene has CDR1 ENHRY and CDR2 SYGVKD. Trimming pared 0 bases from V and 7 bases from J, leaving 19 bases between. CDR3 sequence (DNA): TGTGCCATCAGTGAGTCTGGCACCCGACCTTACAATGAGCAGTACTTC. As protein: CAISESGTRPYNEQYF.

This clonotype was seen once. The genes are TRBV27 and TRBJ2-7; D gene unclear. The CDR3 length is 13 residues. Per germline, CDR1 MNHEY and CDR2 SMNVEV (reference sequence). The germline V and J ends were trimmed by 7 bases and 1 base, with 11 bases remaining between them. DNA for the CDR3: TGTGCCAGCAAGACGTTGACTTCCTACGAGCAGTACTTC. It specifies CASKTLTSYEQYF.

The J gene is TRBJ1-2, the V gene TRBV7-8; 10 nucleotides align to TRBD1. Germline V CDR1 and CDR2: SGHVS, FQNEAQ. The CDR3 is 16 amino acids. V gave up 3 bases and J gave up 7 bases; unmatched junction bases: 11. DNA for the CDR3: TGTGCCAGCAGCTTCCTCAACCGGGACAGGGGCGGTGGCTACACCTTC. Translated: CASSFLNRDRGGGYTF.

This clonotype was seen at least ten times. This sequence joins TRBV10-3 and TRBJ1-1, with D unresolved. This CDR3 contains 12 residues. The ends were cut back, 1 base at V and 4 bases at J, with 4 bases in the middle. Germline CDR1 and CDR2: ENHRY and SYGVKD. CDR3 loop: CAISEYATEAFF. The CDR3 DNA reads TGTGCCATCAGTGAGTATGCCACTGAAGCTTTCTTT.

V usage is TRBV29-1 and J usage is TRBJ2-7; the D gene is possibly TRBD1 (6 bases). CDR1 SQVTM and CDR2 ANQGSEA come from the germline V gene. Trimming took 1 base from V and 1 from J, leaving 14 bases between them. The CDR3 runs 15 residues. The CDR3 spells CSVEVGRGTSYEQYF. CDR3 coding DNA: TGCAGCGTTGAAGTAGGCAGGGGCACATCCTACGAGCAGTACTTC.

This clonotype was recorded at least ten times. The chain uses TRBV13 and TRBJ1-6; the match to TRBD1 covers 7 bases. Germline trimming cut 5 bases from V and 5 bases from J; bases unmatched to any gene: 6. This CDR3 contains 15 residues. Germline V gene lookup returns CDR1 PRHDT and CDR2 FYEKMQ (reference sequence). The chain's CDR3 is CASSAGTENNSPLHF. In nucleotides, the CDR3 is TGTGCCAGCAGCGCGGGGACAGAAAATAATTCACCCCTCCACTTT. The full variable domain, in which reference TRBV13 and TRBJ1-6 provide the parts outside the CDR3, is AAGVIQSPRHLIKEKRETATLKCYPIPRHDTVYWYQQGPGQDPQFLISFYEKMQSDKGSIPDRFSAQQFSDYHSELNMSSLELGDSALYFCASSAGTENNSPLHFGNGTRLTVT.

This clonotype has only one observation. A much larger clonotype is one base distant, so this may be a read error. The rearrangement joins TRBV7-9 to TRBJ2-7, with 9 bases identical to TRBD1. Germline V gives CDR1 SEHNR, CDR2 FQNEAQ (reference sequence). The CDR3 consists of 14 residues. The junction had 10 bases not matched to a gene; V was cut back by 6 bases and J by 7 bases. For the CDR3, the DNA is TGTGCCAGCAGTGCCGGGGACAGGGTGGGAGAGCAGTACTTC. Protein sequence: CASSAGDRVGEQYF.